The 15 T cell receptor beta chains below come from one sample, sequenced in a study of OX40 agonist ivuxolimab in advanced cancers. Library prep was done by the immunoSEQ multiplex PCR assay. The immuneACCESS repertoire file appears here via TCRdb, limited to in-frame rearrangements. These files lack a portion of the clones; in checked studies, under half of the deficit traces to unresolved V genes, and the cause of the others is not known. A total of 50,000 to 75,000 clones appear in this sample, around nine tenths of them only once. Of the sample, less than 0.75% is held by the ten largest clones. The sample consisted of CD4+ or CD8+ T cells sorted from blood, taken in a trial of the OX40 agonist ivuxolimab. These receptors were taken from an adult with an advanced solid tumor such as melanoma, head and neck, liver or kidney cancer.

This CDR3 reads CASSEFLAQPTDTQYF. The DNA of the CDR3 is TGTGCCAGCAGTGAATTTCTGGCCCAGCCCACAGATACGCAGTATTTT. The chain is built from TRBV25-1 and TRBJ2-3; the D is unclear. Trimming took off 1 base at V and 2 bases at J, with 13 bases between the two ends. Germline assignment: CDR1 MGHDK and CDR2 SYGVNS. The CDR3 runs 16 residues.

Only a few counts were recorded for this clone. This sequence joins TRBV30 and TRBJ1-2; D is unclear. Trimming took 5 bases from V and 4 from J, leaving 14 bases between them. Germline CDR1 reads GTSNPN; CDR2 reads SVGIG (reference sequence). This CDR3 comprises 13 residues. The CDR3 nucleotides are TGTGCCTGGCATCAGAGCCCCCTCTATGGCTACACCTTC. Translation: CAWHQSPLYGYTF.

This chain connects TRBV7-9 to TRBJ1-1; D unresolved. Trimming cost V 5 bases and J 0 bases, with 10 bases left between them. This CDR3 contains 14 residues. From germline, CDR1 is SEHNR and CDR2 FQNEAQ (reference sequence). CDR3 sequence reads: CASSPIQVNTEAFF. As DNA, the CDR3 is TGTGCCAGCAGCCCGATCCAGGTGAACACTGAAGCTTTCTTT.

There are a few counts of this clone. V and J are TRBV28 and TRBJ1-2, with D unclear. Germline V CDR1 and CDR2: MDHEN, SYDVKM. The CDR3 contains 14 residues. The ends were cut back, 4 bases at V and 1 base at J, with 10 bases in the middle. In DNA form, the CDR3 reads TGTGCCAGCAGTTCATTGGGCCATAACTATGGCTACACCTTC. This encodes CASSSLGHNYGYTF.

This chain links TRBV28 with TRBJ2-7; 7 bases match TRBD2. The germline CDR1 and CDR2 sequences are MDHEN and SYDVKM. This CDR3 is built from 14 residues. V shed 1 base, J shed 6 bases, and the junction held 6 bases outside the gene matches. The CDR3 bases are TGTGCCAGCAGTTTATTCGCCCGGACTAGCGAGCAGTACTTC. This codes for CASSLFARTSEQYF. The entire variable domain, with the rest obtained from reference TRBV28 and TRBJ2-7, is as follows: DVKVTQSSRYLVKRTGEKVFLECVQDMDHENMFWYRQDPGLGLRLIYFSYDVKMKEKGDIPEGYSVSREKKERFSLILESASTNQTSMYLCASSLFARTSEQYFGPGTRLTVT.

Only one count was recorded for this clone. The chain uses TRBV11-2 and TRBJ2-2; 12 nucleotides line up with TRBD2. Germline trimming cut 0 bases from V and 6 bases from J; bases unmatched to any gene: 8. This CDR3 spans 18 amino acids. CDR1 is SGHAT and CDR2 is FQNNGV in the germline V gene. CDR3 in amino acids: CASSLDPALAGGPGELFF. The CDR3 DNA is TGTGCCAGCAGCTTAGATCCAGCTCTAGCGGGAGGGCCCGGGGAGCTGTTTTTT.

This clone is a singleton in its sample. V usage is TRBV30 and J usage is TRBJ1-2, with a possible D match to TRBD1 (5 bases). CDR1 GTSNPN and CDR2 SVGIG come from the germline V gene (reference sequence). Deletions cut 0 bases from V and 8 bases from J, with 13 bases between. The CDR3 covers 13 residues. The chain's CDR3 is CAWSVDGARGYTF. In DNA, the CDR3 is TGTGCCTGGAGTGTAGACGGGGCGCGCGGCTACACCTTC.

This chain connects TRBV15 to TRBJ2-3, with D maybe TRBD2 (5 bases). Germline loops: CDR1 LNHNV, CDR2 YYDKDF (reference sequence). The ends were cut back, 3 bases at V and 9 bases at J, with 10 bases in the middle. CDR3 length equals 12 residues. The DNA of the CDR3 is TGTGCCACCAGCAGGACTGGGGAGACGCAGTATTTT. The encoded protein is CATSRTGETQYF.

Only a few counts were recorded for this clone. This chain's CDR3 is CATSSFLAGERAEQFF. Here the CDR3 DNA reads TGTGCCACCAGCTCCTTCTTAGCGGGAGAGAGAGCTGAGCAGTTCTTC. The V gene is TRBV15, the J gene TRBJ2-1; 9 bases agree with TRBD2. This CDR3 is built from 16 residues. Germline V gene data show CDR1 as LNHNV and CDR2 as YYDKDF (reference sequence). Trimming cost V 5 bases and J 9 bases; bases outside gene matches: 14.

This clone was seen just once. The chain employs TRBV7-3 and TRBJ2-7; D unclear. The germline CDR1 and CDR2 sequences are SGHTA and FQGTGA. CDR3 size: 12 residues. The V end was cut by 7 bases, the J end by 1 base, with 8 bases between. CDR3 amino acids: CASKRASYEQYF. The CDR3 bases are TGTGCCAGCAAAAGGGCATCCTACGAGCAGTACTTC.

The chain recombines TRBV5-1 with TRBJ1-1, with D possibly matching TRBD1 (5 bases). The CDR3 is made up of 13 amino acids. V was clipped by 0 bases and J by 4 bases, with 7 bases between them. CDR1 and CDR2 (germline): SGHRS, YFSETQ. In DNA, the CDR3 is TGCGCCAGCAGCTTGGGGGGGACCACTGAAGCTTTCTTT. This translates into CASSLGGTTEAFF.

CDR3 region: CASSPSPWSEQFF. The CDR3 DNA is TGTGCCAGCAGTCCTAGCCCTTGGAGTGAGCAGTTCTTC. The genes are TRBV6-5 and TRBJ2-1, with D perhaps TRBD2 (5 bases). Germline CDR1 is MNHEY and CDR2 is SVGAGI. This CDR3 is 13 amino acids long. With 5 bases removed from V and 9 bases from J, the gap between germline ends came to 14 bases.

The chain uses TRBV5-1 and TRBJ2-3; TRBD2 agrees at 11 bases. V shed 0 bases and J 5 bases; nucleotides not matched to a gene: 5. CDR1 and CDR2 (germline): SGHRS, YFSETQ. This CDR3 spans 16 amino acids. The CDR3 DNA reads as TGCGCCAGCAGCTTGGTAACTAGCGGGAGTGGAGATACGCAGTATTTT. Its protein product is CASSLVTSGSGDTQYF.

V gene TRBV6-1 combines with J gene TRBJ1-5; 8 nucleotides align to TRBD1. The CDR3 covers 14 residues. The germline CDR1 and CDR2 sequences are MNHNS and SASEGT. The V and J ends lost 3 bases and 2 bases, in that order; junction bases with no gene match: 0. The DNA of the CDR3 is TGTGCCAGCAGTGAGGGACAGGGCAATCAGCCCCAGCATTTT. This sequence encodes CASSEGQGNQPQHF.

V gene TRBV28 combines with J gene TRBJ1-5; D might be TRBD1 (5 bases). The CDR3 has 13 amino acids. CDR1 and CDR2 from the germline V gene are MDHEN and SYDVKM. V gave up 7 bases and J gave up 1 base, with 8 bases separating them. CDR3 sequence reads: CASTRDSNQPQHF. The CDR3 nucleotides are TGTGCCAGCACCCGGGACAGCAATCAGCCCCAGCATTTT.